These 19 T cell receptor beta chains were sequenced from one sample in a study of T cell repertoires in cytomegalovirus infection. TCRdb itself ran the reads through MiXCR, one entry per CDR3 protein. The data show some 940,000 distinct CDR3 sequences, with 30% to 40% seen just once and roughly 13% held by the top ten. The antigens for these receptors are not known. The sequencing used cultured CD8+ T cells from PBMCs, collected from culture after CMV antigen stimulation. Receptor source: a human donor in good health (CMV status not recorded). Some clones in this sample may be carry-over from other donors' samples.

The chain joins TRBV11-3 to TRBJ2-2; TRBD2 agrees at 10 bases. Germline V CDR1 and CDR2: SGHNT, YENEEA. Trimming cost V 4 bases and J 1 base; bases outside gene matches: 6. The CDR3 is 17 amino acids. This CDR3 is CASSSSSGGMNTGELFF. DNA for the CDR3: TGTGCCAGCAGCTCCTCTAGCGGGGGTATGAACACCGGGGAGCTGTTTTTT.

The rearrangement joins TRBV28 to TRBJ2-7, with a tentative D call TRBD2 (6 bases). Germline CDR1 and CDR2: MDHEN and SYDVKM. V lost 5 bases and J lost 0, with 11 bases in between. This CDR3 comprises 14 residues. In nucleotides, the CDR3 is TGTGCCAGCAGTCCGGAGGGCTCCTCCTACGAGCAGTACGTC. This codes for CASSPEGSSYEQYV.

The V and J genes are TRBV19 and TRBJ2-1; D remains ambiguous. Germline CDR1 is LNHDA and CDR2 is SQIVND (reference sequence). V was pared by 5 bases and J by 6 bases, with 26 bases between. This CDR3 is built from 18 residues. The CDR3 DNA reads TGTGCCAGTAGTGTGGTTTCTACCAAAGCATCCGGTGTCAATGAGCAGTTCTTC. Translating it yields CASSVVSTKASGVNEQFF. The full variable domain, its missing parts supplied by reference TRBV19 and TRBJ2-1, is DGGITQSPKYLFRKEGQNVTLSCEQNLNHDAMYWYRQDPGQGLRLIYYSQIVNDFQKGDIAEGYSVSREKKESFPLTVTSAQKNPTAFYLCASSVVSTKASGVNEQFFGPGTRLTVL.

The V call is TRBV29-1, the J call TRBJ1-3; no firm D call. The V gene lost 7 bases and the J gene lost 4 bases, with 11 bases spanning the gap. The CDR3 runs 12 residues. Germline V gene sequence: CDR1 SQVTM, CDR2 ANQGSEA. As DNA, the CDR3 is TGCAGCGCTACGGACGGAGGAAACACCATATATTTT. Its protein product is CSATDGGNTIYF.

Ten or more counts support this clonotype. One junction end does not reproduce the germline sequence, and a read error may be involved. The gene calls are TRBV7-9 and TRBJ1-2; TRBD1 might be the D (5 bases). This CDR3 contains 11 residues. Germline CDR1 SEHNR, CDR2 FQNEAQ (reference sequence). The CDR3 loop reads CASSSTRDVRF. CDR3 coding DNA: TGTGCCAGCAGCTCAACCAGGGACGTCCGCTTC.

The chain links TRBV29-1 to TRBJ2-1, with 9 bases lining up with TRBD1. With 2 bases clipped from V and 8 bases from J, the junction kept 7 bases outside the gene matches. CDR3 length equals 14 residues. Germline V gene data show CDR1 as SQVTM and CDR2 as ANQGSEA. CDR3 sequence reads: CSVEMAGQGYEQFF. Written as DNA, the CDR3 is TGCAGCGTTGAAATGGCGGGACAGGGCTATGAGCAGTTCTTC.

This chain joins TRBV7-2 and TRBJ1-5; D unresolved. The CDR3 is made up of 15 amino acids. CDR1 is SGHTA and CDR2 is FQGNSA in the germline V gene. The germline V and J ends were trimmed by 5 bases and 3 bases, with 14 bases remaining between them. The CDR3 sequence is CASSLVGQYNQPQHF. The CDR3 DNA is TGTGCCAGCAGCCTAGTTGGGCAATACAATCAGCCCCAGCATTTT.

This clonotype was seen a handful of times. The genes are TRBV12-3 or TRBV12-4 and TRBJ2-3; 11 bases are a match to TRBD2. The J segment lost 8 bases and the V segment lost 5 bases, leaving 12 bases of the junction unmatched. The CDR3 is made up of 16 amino acids. The CDR3 sequence: CASSNSGGADTATQYF. For the CDR3, the DNA is TGTGCCAGCAGTAATAGCGGGGGGGCCGACACGGCTACGCAGTATTTT.

The chain is built from TRBV5-5 and TRBJ2-7; tentatively, D is TRBD1 (5 bases). CDR1 and CDR2 from the germline V gene are SGHKS and YYEKEE (reference sequence). The CDR3 loop spans 13 amino acids. The V end lost 4 bases, the J end lost 8 bases, and 16 bases lay between the germline ends. As DNA, the CDR3 is TGTGCCAGCAGCAACTCAGGGTCAGGAAAGCAGTACTTC. It encodes CASSNSGSGKQYF.

This chain joins TRBV24-1 and TRBJ2-3; 7 positions agree with TRBD1. The CDR3 is 15 residues long. Germline-derived CDR1 and CDR2 are KGHDR and SFDVKD. Trimming cost V 4 bases and J 5 bases; bases outside gene matches: 8. The CDR3 nucleotides are TGTGCCACCAGTGAAGAGACAGGGACCAGAGATACGCAGTATTTT. It yields the protein CATSEETGTRDTQYF.

This clonotype was counted at least ten times. The genes are TRBV7-8 and TRBJ1-2; D is undetermined. This CDR3 is built from 12 residues. V lost 1 base and J 12 bases, leaving 12 bases between the germline ends. The germline V gene has CDR1 SGHVS and CDR2 FQNEAQ. The CDR3 region is CASSLVVGMDTF. The CDR3 nucleotides read TGTGCCAGCAGCTTAGTGGTCGGGATGGACACCTTC. Full variable domain (outside the CDR3, taken from reference TRBV7-8 and TRBJ1-2): GAGVSQSPRYKVAKRGQDVALRCDPISGHVSLFWYQQALGQGPEFLTYFQNEAQLDKSGLPSDRFFAERPEGSVSTLKIQRTQQEDSAVYLCASSLVVGMDTFGSGTRLTVV.

Only a few counts were recorded for this clonotype. J is TRBJ1-2 and V is TRBV27; D gene uncertain. The CDR3 loop spans 13 amino acids. Germline V gene lookup returns CDR1 MNHEY and CDR2 SMNVEV (reference sequence). The V end was cut by 3 bases, the J end by 7 bases, with 12 bases between. The CDR3 region is CASSFARGSGYTF. As DNA, the CDR3 is TGTGCCAGCAGTTTTGCCCGGGGATCTGGCTACACCTTC.

This clonotype occurred many times. The V and J genes are TRBV5-6 and TRBJ2-7, with TRBD1 matching over 9 bases. With 2 bases clipped from V and 3 bases from J, the junction kept 3 bases outside the gene matches. CDR3 length equals 14 residues. CDR1 SGHDT and CDR2 YYEEEE come from the germline V gene. This CDR3 reads CASSFGTGFYEQYF. CDR3 sequence (DNA): TGTGCCAGCAGCTTTGGGACAGGGTTCTACGAGCAGTACTTC.

V gene TRBV7-9 combines with J gene TRBJ2-1, with TRBD1 matching 8 bases. V gave up 2 bases and J gave up 8 bases; unmatched junction bases: 11. The CDR3 contains 16 residues. Germline loops: CDR1 SEHNR, CDR2 FQNEAQ (reference sequence). The CDR3 region has the DNA TGTGCCAGCAGCTTATCACCGGGACAGGCTGGAGATGAGCAGTTCTTC. This codes for CASSLSPGQAGDEQFF.

The rearrangement uses TRBV9 and TRBJ2-3; TRBD2 matches at 7 bases. V was clipped by 1 base and J by 1 base; unmatched bases: 12. Per the germline V gene, CDR1 is SGDLS and CDR2 is YYNGEE. This CDR3 has 18 amino acids. In DNA form, the CDR3 reads TGTGCCAGCAGCGTACGGGAGGACTTCCTTTCGGGCACAGATACGCAGTATTTT. It is translated as CASSVREDFLSGTDTQYF.

This clonotype appeared a few times. DNA for the CDR3: TGTGCCAGCAGGCCCCGGGGGATACACCAAGAGACCCAGTACTTC. It translates to CASRPRGIHQETQYF. V usage is TRBV7-9 and J usage is TRBJ2-5; possible D gene TRBD2, 6 bases. The CDR3 covers 15 residues. Trimming pared 6 bases from V and 0 bases from J, leaving 14 bases between. Per the germline V gene, CDR1 is SEHNR and CDR2 is FQNEAQ (reference sequence).

V is TRBV7-9 and J is TRBJ1-1; D gene ambiguous. Germline V lookup: CDR1 SEHNR, CDR2 FQNEAQ (reference sequence). V was shortened by 7 bases and J by 6 bases, with 12 bases between the two germline ends. This CDR3 has 12 amino acids. CDR3 nucleotide sequence: TGTGCCAGCACCCCGCCGAATTCTGAAGCTTTCTTT. The encoded protein is CASTPPNSEAFF.

The CDR3, as DNA: TGTGCCAGCAGTCCACCGTCGGGAGGCTACACCTTC. It translates to CASSPPSGGYTF. The rearrangement links TRBV27 to TRBJ1-2; D gene uncertain. CDR3 length equals 12 residues. V gave up 5 bases and J gave up 8 bases, with 12 bases separating them. Per the germline V gene, CDR1 is MNHEY and CDR2 is SMNVEV (reference sequence).

V usage is TRBV2 and J usage is TRBJ1-2, with a weak D call TRBD1 (5 bases). The CDR3 has 17 amino acids. CDR1 is SNHLY and CDR2 is FYNNEI in the germline V gene. Trimming cost V 0 bases and J 4 bases, with 18 bases left between them. CDR3 loop: CASSEAPEGYDGYGYTF. The CDR3 bases are TGTGCCAGCAGTGAAGCGCCTGAGGGGTACGACGGCTATGGCTACACCTTC.